This entry lists 22 T cell receptor beta chains sequenced from one sample in a study of cytomegalovirus exposure and HLA in healthy donors. PCR employed 60 Vbeta and 13 Jbeta primers. Sequencing used immunoSEQ multiplex PCR; TCRdb keeps in-frame clones, though not all of them. In the table there are approximately 150,000 clones, 65% to 90% of which are singletons. The sample consisted of PBMCs. These receptors all come from a man aged 45-65 years in good health and CMV-seropositive.

This sequence joins TRBV28 and TRBJ2-1; 8 bases line up with TRBD1. The CDR3 totals 20 residues. Trimming at V came to 2 bases and at J to 0 bases, leaving 15 bases not matched to a gene. CDR1 MDHEN and CDR2 SYDVKM come from the germline V gene. CDR3 sequence: CASSLRPWTGQVSSYNEQFF. In DNA, the CDR3 is TGTGCCAGCAGTTTACGACCGTGGACAGGGCAGGTTAGCTCCTACAATGAGCAGTTCTTC.

The chain carries TRBV14 and TRBJ2-7; 9 bases line up with TRBD2. From germline, CDR1 is SGHDN and CDR2 FVKESK. V lost 1 base and J lost 7; bases outside the gene matches: 8. This CDR3 is 15 amino acids long. CDR3 DNA sequence: TGTGCCAGCAGCCAAGTTGCGGGAGGGCCACGAGAGCAGTACTTC. Amino acid sequence: CASSQVAGGPREQYF. Full variable domain (remainder filled in from reference TRBV14 and TRBJ2-7): EAGVTQFPSHSVIEKGQTVTLRCDPISGHDNLYWYRRVMGKEIKFLLHFVKESKQDESGMPNNRFLAERTGGTYSTLKVQPAELEDSGVYFCASSQVAGGPREQYFGPGTRLTVT.

The chain uses TRBV29-1 and TRBJ1-1; TRBD1 matches at 7 bases. V lost 7 bases to trimming and J lost 0 bases; unmatched junction nucleotides: 11. Looked up from germline, CDR1 is SQVTM and CDR2 is ANQGSEA. This CDR3 comprises 15 residues. The CDR3 DNA sequence: TGCAGCGCGGCTGGGGACAGACATATGAACACTGAAGCTTTCTTT. The encoded protein is CSAAGDRHMNTEAFF.

This clone was observed a handful of times. Here the CDR3 reads CASSLARGVYGYTF. In DNA, the CDR3 is TGTGCCAGCAGCCTTGCCAGGGGTGTCTATGGCTACACCTTC. The V gene is TRBV5-4, the J gene TRBJ1-2, with a weak D call TRBD1 (6 bases). This CDR3 is built from 14 residues. Germline V lookup: CDR1 SGHNT, CDR2 YYREEE (reference sequence). The V end was cut by 4 bases, the J end by 4 bases, with 14 bases between.

The gene calls are TRBV13 and TRBJ2-3, with 9 bases matching TRBD1. With V trimmed by 5 bases and J by 7 bases, 10 bases remained unmatched. Per the germline V gene, CDR1 is PRHDT and CDR2 is FYEKMQ (reference sequence). This CDR3 is built from 15 residues. Here the CDR3 DNA reads TGTGCCAGCAGCGAAGCCTCGGGACAGGGCAATACGCAGTATTTT. Translated, it gives CASSEASGQGNTQYF.

The V call is TRBV2, the J call TRBJ1-1; D remains ambiguous. Germline V gene sequence: CDR1 SNHLY, CDR2 FYNNEI. The ends were cut back, 6 bases at V and 2 bases at J, with 16 bases in the middle. The CDR3 consists of 15 residues. The CDR3 region has the DNA TGTGCCAGCAGCGAATCACCCACAGCTAACACTGAAGCTTTCTTT. It encodes CASSESPTANTEAFF.

V usage is TRBV30 and J usage is TRBJ2-1, with D unresolved. The germline CDR1 and CDR2 sequences are GTSNPN and SVGIG (reference sequence). There are 13 residues in the CDR3. V shed 4 bases and J shed 4 bases, with 11 bases lying between them. The CDR3 DNA reads TGTGCCTGGAATTTAAACAGTTACAATGAGCAGTTCTTC. Its protein is CAWNLNSYNEQFF.

The CDR3 region has the DNA TGTGCCAGCAGCTTAAGAGGGGGGGCTTACAATGAGCAGTTCTTC. It codes for CASSLRGGAYNEQFF. V gene TRBV7-2 combines with J gene TRBJ2-1; D possibly corresponds to TRBD2 (7 bases). Germline values: CDR1 SGHTA, CDR2 FQGNSA. The CDR3 contains 15 residues. V dropped 2 bases and J dropped 4 bases, with 12 bases sitting between them.

This clone was seen once. This chain connects TRBV5-4 to TRBJ2-2; possible D gene TRBD2, 6 bases. This CDR3 is built from 17 residues. The V end was cut by 2 bases, the J end by 5 bases, with 19 bases between. Germline CDR1 and CDR2: SGHNT and YYREEE (reference sequence). The CDR3 loop reads CASSFSSGTAGTGELFF. The CDR3 bases are TGTGCCAGCAGCTTTTCCTCCGGGACGGCGGGAACCGGGGAGCTGTTTTTT.

J is TRBJ2-3 and V is TRBV5-6; TRBD1 might be the D (6 bases). Trimming shortened V by 3 bases and J by 4 bases, and 12 bases separated the two germline ends. This CDR3 contains 14 residues. CDR1 is SGHDT and CDR2 is YYEEEE in the germline V gene. In DNA form, the CDR3 reads TGTGCCAGCAGCTCGACAGGTTGGCCAGATACGCAGTATTTT. Translating gives CASSSTGWPDTQYF.

The rearrangement links TRBV7-2 to TRBJ2-2; D perhaps matches TRBD1 (5 bases). The V end lost 0 bases, the J end lost 7 bases, and 12 bases lay between the germline ends. The CDR3 loop spans 15 amino acids. Germline-derived CDR1 and CDR2 are SGHTA and FQGNSA. CDR3 sequence (DNA): TGTGCCAGCAGCTTAGCTGGGGTGCAGGGCGGGGAGCTGTTTTTT. Residues: CASSLAGVQGGELFF.

This chain joins TRBV29-1 and TRBJ2-7; the D gene is possibly TRBD1 (6 bases). The CDR3 contains 13 residues. V lost 7 bases, J lost 3 bases, and 16 bases lay in between. Germline assignment: CDR1 SQVTM and CDR2 ANQGSEA. CDR3 sequence: CSAETGSHYEQYF. As DNA, the CDR3 is TGCAGCGCCGAAACAGGGTCCCACTACGAGCAGTACTTC.

This clone has just a few counts. The CDR3 protein is CSVDLGDNFNEQFF. In DNA, the CDR3 is TGCAGCGTTGATCTGGGGGACAACTTCAATGAGCAGTTCTTC. J is TRBJ2-1 and V is TRBV29-1, with a tentative D call TRBD1 (6 bases). Germline values: CDR1 SQVTM, CDR2 ANQGSEA. Between the trimmed V and J ends, which lost 3 bases and 6 bases, there was a span of 15 bases. CDR3 length equals 14 residues.

This chain joins TRBV4-1 and TRBJ2-1, with D maybe TRBD2 (6 bases). V was trimmed by 4 bases and J by 4 bases, leaving 17 bases between them. From germline, CDR1 is MGHRA and CDR2 YSYEKL. The CDR3 has 16 amino acids. The CDR3 region has the DNA TGCGCCAGCAGCCCCGGGTCAGCGGGTATATACAATGAGCAGTTCTTC. Amino acid sequence: CASSPGSAGIYNEQFF.

The rearrangement uses TRBV5-6 and TRBJ2-3, with 10 bases identical to TRBD2. The CDR3 spans 14 residues. The V and J ends lost 4 bases and 4 bases, in that order; junction bases with no gene match: 3. Germline assignment: CDR1 SGHDT and CDR2 YYEEEE. CDR3 nucleotides: TGTGCCAGCAGCAGCGGGGGGGCAGCAGATACGCAGTATTTT. Amino acids: CASSSGGAADTQYF.

This sequence joins TRBV7-6 and TRBJ1-1; TRBD1 agrees at 10 bases. The CDR3 is made up of 15 amino acids. The trim removed 4 bases at V and 5 bases at J, leaving 7 bases unmatched. CDR1 is SGHVS and CDR2 is FNYEAQ in the germline V gene. CDR3 bases: TGTGCCAGCAGCTCACAGACAGGGGGCTATACTGAAGCTTTCTTT. Amino acid sequence: CASSSQTGGYTEAFF.

This clone was recorded only once. The chain has TRBV5-1 and TRBJ2-3; tentatively, D is TRBD2 (5 bases). The CDR3 loop spans 13 amino acids. Germline V CDR1 and CDR2: SGHRS, YFSETQ. V was pared by 2 bases and J by 1 base, with 5 bases between. DNA for the CDR3: TGCGCCAGCAGCTTCGGGGGCACAGATACGCAGTATTTT. It specifies CASSFGGTDTQYF.

The chain uses TRBV2 and TRBJ1-2; no firm D call. Germline CDR1 reads SNHLY; CDR2 reads FYNNEI. The CDR3 sequence is 12 residues long. V was trimmed by 6 bases and J by 8 bases, leaving 13 bases between them. CDR3 loop: CASRIPGLGYTF. DNA for the CDR3: TGTGCCAGCAGAATCCCAGGTCTAGGCTACACCTTC.

This clone was found a few times. This sequence joins TRBV5-4 and TRBJ1-5; D is perhaps TRBD1 (5 bases). V dropped 3 bases and J dropped 3 bases, with 16 bases sitting between them. CDR3 length equals 16 residues. CDR1 SGHNT and CDR2 YYREEE come from the germline V gene (reference sequence). DNA of the CDR3: TGTGCCAGCAGCTCGGGGGGAAACGGAGACAATCAGCCCCAGCATTTT. It codes for CASSSGGNGDNQPQHF.

This rearrangement joins TRBV5-1 to TRBJ2-3; weak D call: TRBD1 (5 bases). The V gene's germline CDR1 is SGHRS and CDR2 YFSETQ. V lost 6 bases and J lost 0, with 11 bases in between. The CDR3 sequence is 14 residues long. CDR3 sequence reads: CASKGRVSTDTQYF. The CDR3 nucleotides are TGCGCCAGCAAGGGCAGGGTCAGCACAGATACGCAGTATTTT.

The V call is TRBV27, the J call TRBJ1-3; D remains unclear. CDR1 MNHEY and CDR2 SMNVEV come from the germline V gene (reference sequence). This CDR3 comprises 15 residues. V lost 3 bases and J 4 bases, leaving 13 bases between the germline ends. CDR3 protein: CASSFAGGLGNTIYF. The CDR3 bases are TGTGCCAGCAGTTTCGCCGGAGGGTTAGGAAACACCATATATTTT.

The rearrangement uses TRBV11-2 and TRBJ2-7, with TRBD2 identical over 9 bases. The CDR3 sequence is 15 residues long. The J segment lost 5 bases and the V segment lost 5 bases, leaving 10 bases of the junction unmatched. The germline gives CDR1 SGHAT, CDR2 FQNNGV. The CDR3 bases are TGTGCCAGCAGCCGCTCCGGGACTAGCTCAGACGAGCAGTACTTC. Protein product: CASSRSGTSSDEQYF.